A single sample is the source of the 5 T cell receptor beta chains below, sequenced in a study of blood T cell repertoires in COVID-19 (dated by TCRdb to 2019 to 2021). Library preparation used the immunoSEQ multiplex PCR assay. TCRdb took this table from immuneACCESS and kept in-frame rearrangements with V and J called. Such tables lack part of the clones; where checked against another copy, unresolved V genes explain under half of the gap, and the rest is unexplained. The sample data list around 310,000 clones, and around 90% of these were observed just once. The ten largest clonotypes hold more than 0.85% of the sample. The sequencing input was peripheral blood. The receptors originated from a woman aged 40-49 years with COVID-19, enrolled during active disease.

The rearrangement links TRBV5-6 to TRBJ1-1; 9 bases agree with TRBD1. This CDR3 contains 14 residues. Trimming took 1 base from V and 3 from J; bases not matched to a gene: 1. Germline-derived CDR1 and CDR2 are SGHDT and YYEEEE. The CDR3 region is CASSLTGGYTEAFF. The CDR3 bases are TGTGCCAGCAGCTTGACAGGGGGCTACACTGAAGCTTTCTTT. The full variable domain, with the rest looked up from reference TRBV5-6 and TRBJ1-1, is DAGVTQSPTHLIKTRGQQVTLRCSPKSGHDTVSWYQQALGQGPQFIFQYYEEEERQRGNFPDRFSGHQFPNYSSELNVNALLLGDSALYLCASSLTGGYTEAFFGQGTRLTVV.

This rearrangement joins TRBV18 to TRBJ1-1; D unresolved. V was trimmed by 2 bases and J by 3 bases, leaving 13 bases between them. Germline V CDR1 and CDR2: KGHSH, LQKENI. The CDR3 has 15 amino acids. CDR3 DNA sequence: TGTGCCAGCTCACCAAACCAAGACATCGACACTGAAGCTTTCTTT. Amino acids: CASSPNQDIDTEAFF. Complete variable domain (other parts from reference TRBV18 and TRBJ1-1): NAGVMQNPRHLVRRRGQEARLRCSPMKGHSHVYWYRQLPEEGLKFMVYLQKENIIDESGMPKERFSAEFPKEGPSILRIQQVVRGDSAAYFCASSPNQDIDTEAFFGQGTRLTVV.

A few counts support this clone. The CDR3 bases are TGTGCCAGCAGCTCCCAGGGGACCGAGCAGTACTTC. Translating it yields CASSSQGTEQYF. The chain links TRBV7-9 to TRBJ2-7; D may be TRBD1 (6 bases). The CDR3 totals 12 residues. Germline CDR1 and CDR2: SEHNR and FQNEAQ (reference sequence). V was pared by 4 bases and J by 6 bases, with 10 bases between.

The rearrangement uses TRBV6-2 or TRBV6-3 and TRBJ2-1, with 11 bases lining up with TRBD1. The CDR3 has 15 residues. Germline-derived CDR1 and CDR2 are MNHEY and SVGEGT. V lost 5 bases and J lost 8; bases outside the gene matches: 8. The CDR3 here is CASSPRGQGAYEQFF. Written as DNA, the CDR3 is TGTGCCAGCAGTCCACGAGGACAGGGGGCATATGAGCAGTTCTTC.

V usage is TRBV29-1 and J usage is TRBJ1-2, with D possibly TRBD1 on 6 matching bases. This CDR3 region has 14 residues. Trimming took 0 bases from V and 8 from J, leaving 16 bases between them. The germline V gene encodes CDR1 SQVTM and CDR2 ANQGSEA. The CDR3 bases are TGCAGCGTTGAAGAACGGGGGGCACCGGGAGGCTACACCTTC. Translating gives CSVEERGAPGGYTF.